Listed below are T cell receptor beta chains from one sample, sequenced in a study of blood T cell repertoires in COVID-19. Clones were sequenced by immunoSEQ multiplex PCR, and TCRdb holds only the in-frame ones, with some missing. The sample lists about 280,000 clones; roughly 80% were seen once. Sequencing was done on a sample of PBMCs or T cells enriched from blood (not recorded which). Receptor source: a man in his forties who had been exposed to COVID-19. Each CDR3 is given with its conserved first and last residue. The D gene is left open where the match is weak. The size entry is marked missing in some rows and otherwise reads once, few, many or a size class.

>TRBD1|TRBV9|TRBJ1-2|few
TGTGCCAGCAGCGTGGGGGGGACAGGGGATCGTACAGGCTACACCTTC
CASSVGGTGDRTGYTF
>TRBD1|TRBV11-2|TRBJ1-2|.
TGTGCCAGCAGGCAGACAGGGGTTGACGGCTACACCTTC
CASRQTGVDGYTF
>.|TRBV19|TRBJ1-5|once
TGTGCCAGTAGTACTCAGCGGAATCAGCCCCAGCATTTT
CASSTQRNQPQHF
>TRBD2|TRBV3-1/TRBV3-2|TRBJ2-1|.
TGTGCCAGCAGCCAAGAAATACAGCGGGAGTTGGATGAGCAGTTCTTC
CASSQEIQRELDEQFF
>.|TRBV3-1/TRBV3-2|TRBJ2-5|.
TGTGCCAGCAGCCAATCGATCACAAAGAAAGAGACCCAGTACTTC
CASSQSITKKETQYF
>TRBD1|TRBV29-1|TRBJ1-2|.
TGCAGCGCTGGCACCGGGACAGAATATGGCTACACCTTC
CSAGTGTEYGYTF
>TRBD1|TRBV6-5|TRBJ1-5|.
TGTGCCAGCCACAGGGGAGGCGGCAATCAGCCCCAGCATTTT
CASHRGGGNQPQHF
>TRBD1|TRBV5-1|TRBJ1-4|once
TGCGCCAGCAGCCCCGGGGGACAGCGCGGTGAAAAACTGTTTTTT
CASSPGGQRGEKLFF
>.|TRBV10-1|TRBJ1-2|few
TGCGCCAGCAGTCGGGATGGCTACACCTTC
CASSRDGYTF
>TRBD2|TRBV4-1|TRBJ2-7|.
TGCGCCAGCAGCCGATCTGGACTAGCGGGAGTTAGTGAGCAGTACTTC
CASSRSGLAGVSEQYF
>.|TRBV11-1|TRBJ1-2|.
TGTGCCAGCAGCTTATCAGGGAACTATGGCTACACCTTC
CASSLSGNYGYTF
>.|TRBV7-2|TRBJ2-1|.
TGTGCCAGCAGCTTACCCTCCCACAATGAGCAGTTCTTC
CASSLPSHNEQFF
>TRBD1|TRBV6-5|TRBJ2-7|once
TGTGCCAGCAGTTACTCGACCGGGACAGGGCACTCCGAGCAGTACTTC
CASSYSTGTGHSEQYF
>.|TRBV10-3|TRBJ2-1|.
TGTGCCATCAGTGAGTCGACTGGCGGGATCATATCTCGTGCCAATGAGCAGTTCTTC
CAISESTGGIISRANEQFF
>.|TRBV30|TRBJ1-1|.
TGTGCCTGGGATAAGACACCGAACACTGAAGCTTTCTTT
CAWDKTPNTEAFF
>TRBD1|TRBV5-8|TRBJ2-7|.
TGTGCCAGCAGCTTGCCCCGGACAGGGGCCTACGAGCAGTACTTC
CASSLPRTGAYEQYF
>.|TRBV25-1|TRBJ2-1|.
TGTGCCAGCAGTGGAGGGAGACTCTACAATGAGCAGTTCTTC
CASSGGRLYNEQFF
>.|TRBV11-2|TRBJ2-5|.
TGTGCCAGCAGCTTGGACTGGGCTGGGGAGACCCAGTACTTC
CASSLDWAGETQYF
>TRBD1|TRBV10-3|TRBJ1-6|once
TGTGCCATCACCCAGGACAGGGGTAATTCACCCCTCCACTTT
CAITQDRGNSPLHF
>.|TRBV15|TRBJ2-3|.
TGTGCCACCAGCTTAGCGGACGCAGATACGCAGTATTTT
CATSLADADTQYF
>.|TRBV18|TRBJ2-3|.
TGTGCCAGCTCACCATTGGGGCGTCAAAGGACAGATACGCAGTATTTT
CASSPLGRQRTDTQYF
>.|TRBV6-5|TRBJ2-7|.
TGTGCCAGCAGAGGACAGCAACAGGGATGGTCCTTC
CASRGQQQGWSF
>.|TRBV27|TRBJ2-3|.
TGTGCCAGCAGTTTTTCGGATACGCAGTATTTT
CASSFSDTQYF